A single T cell receptor beta chain is shown here with its context. Its specificity is unknown. This sample is part of a study of cytomegalovirus exposure and HLA in healthy donors. A multiplex PCR was run with 60 Vbeta primers and 13 Jbeta primers. Data came from immunoSEQ multiplex PCR; TCRdb stores just in-frame clones and leaves some out. Its clone listing holds fewer than 150,000 clones. Regarding the study as a whole: Investigators reported 150 to 200 TCR beta chains as tied to cytomegalovirus.

This sequence was found in a man between 35 and 55 years old in good health and CMV-seronegative. The sequenced sample was PBMCs.

The CDR3 DNA sequence: TGTGCCGGGGGTCTTGGTAAACGGGAGGCCCTCCACTTT. Translating it yields CAGGLGKREALHF. The chain carries TRBV28 and TRBJ1-6; TRBD1 is a possible D gene (5 bases). CDR3 size: 13 residues. The germline V and J ends were trimmed by 11 bases and 14 bases, with 22 bases remaining between them. Germline V gene sequence: CDR1 MDHEN, CDR2 SYDVKM. Full variable domain (rest looked up from reference TRBV28 and TRBJ1-6): DVKVTQSSRYLVKRTGEKVFLECVQDMDHENMFWYRQDPGLGLRLIYFSYDVKMKEKGDIPEGYSVSREKKERFSLILESASTNQTSMYLCAGGLGKREALHFGNGTRLTVT.